Shown below are 13 T cell receptor beta chains from a single sample sequenced in a study of CD8 T cells in Susac syndrome. Random hexamers served to reverse transcribe roughly 0.45 to 1 ug RNA. TCRdb analysed the immunoSEQ multiplex PCR reads with MiXCR anew, one entry per CDR3 protein. The table lists 250,000 to 300,000 distinct CDR3 sequences, 70% to 90% of them singletons. Sequenced sample: CD8+ T cells from PBMCs. All receptors come from a human donor with multiple sclerosis.

The rearrangement uses TRBV7-9 and TRBJ1-1; D gene unclear. From germline, CDR1 is SEHNR and CDR2 FQNEAQ (reference sequence). This CDR3 region has 13 residues. V gave up 7 bases and J gave up 1 base, with 10 bases separating them. The CDR3: CASISRENTEAFF. The DNA for the CDR3 is TGTGCCAGCATATCCCGGGAGAACACTGAAGCTTTCTTT.

The chain combines TRBV4-3 with TRBJ2-3; D unresolved. Trimming removed 0 bases from V and 5 bases from J, with 12 bases in between. This CDR3 spans 15 amino acids. Looked up from germline, CDR1 is LGHNA and CDR2 is YSLEER. CDR3 bases: TGCGCCAGCAGCCAAGATCGGAGCTTCGGAGATACGCAGTATTTT. This gives the protein CASSQDRSFGDTQYF.

This clonotype was detected once. This chain links TRBV5-6 with TRBJ2-7; tentative D call: TRBD2 (6 bases). Between the trimmed V and J ends, which lost 0 bases and 0 bases, there was a span of 13 bases. The CDR3 loop spans 16 amino acids. Germline CDR1 is SGHDT and CDR2 is YYEEEE. For the CDR3, the DNA is TGTGCCAGCAGCTTGGAAGAGGGACTCGTCTCCTACGAGCAGTACTTC. It encodes CASSLEEGLVSYEQYF.

The chain has TRBV30 and TRBJ1-5, with 8 bases aligning to TRBD1. CDR1 is GTSNPN and CDR2 is SVGIG in the germline V gene (reference sequence). The ends lost 3 bases at V and 2 bases at J; junction bases unmatched: 12. This CDR3 region has 17 residues. As DNA, the CDR3 is TGTGCCTGGAGGGACGGACAGGGAGGGGTGCGCAATCAGCCCCAGCATTTT. Translating it yields CAWRDGQGGVRNQPQHF.

The CDR3 here is CSVWGLAGAPYEQYF. The CDR3 DNA follows: TGCAGCGTTTGGGGACTAGCGGGGGCTCCCTACGAGCAGTACTTC. V is TRBV29-1 and J is TRBJ2-7; TRBD2 aligns across 14 bases. V lost 5 bases, J lost 2 bases, and 5 bases stayed unmatched. The CDR3 contains 15 residues. The germline V gene has CDR1 SQVTM and CDR2 ANQGSEA.

The chain carries TRBV29-1 and TRBJ2-1; tentatively, D is TRBD2 (5 bases). The CDR3 is made up of 17 amino acids. The V and J ends lost 1 base and 10 bases respectively, with 26 bases between them. Looked up from germline, CDR1 is SQVTM and CDR2 is ANQGSEA. The CDR3 region has the DNA TGCAGCGTTGAAGGACATGGACCGTCCCGAGGCGAGGGCGAGCAGTTCTTC. It translates to CSVEGHGPSRGEGEQFF.

The chain joins TRBV4-3 to TRBJ2-5, with TRBD1 identical over 7 bases. The CDR3 spans 14 residues. After removal of 2 bases from V and 5 bases from J, the junction contained 5 bases not matched to a gene. The germline V gene has CDR1 LGHNA and CDR2 YSLEER. The CDR3 loop reads CASSQSGGEETQYF. The CDR3, as DNA: TGCGCCAGCAGCCAATCAGGGGGTGAGGAGACCCAGTACTTC.

In this sample, this clonotype turned up a few times. This chain links TRBV11-2 with TRBJ2-1; 10 bases map to TRBD2. Germline CDR1 and CDR2: SGHAT and FQNNGV. The CDR3 contains 20 residues. V gave up 1 base and J gave up 0 bases; unmatched junction bases: 12. CDR3 bases: TGTGCCAGCAGCTTAGGTCTAGCGGGAGAAGACGCTATCTCCTACAATGAGCAGTTCTTC. Its protein is CASSLGLAGEDAISYNEQFF.

The gene calls are TRBV30 and TRBJ2-7, with TRBD2 identical over 9 bases. V trimming: 5 bases; J trimming: 4 bases; junction bases outside the gene matches: 9. Germline V gives CDR1 GTSNPN, CDR2 SVGIG (reference sequence). CDR3 length: 14 amino acids. The CDR3 loop is CAWGAGGAGYEQYF. The DNA of the CDR3 is TGTGCCTGGGGAGCGGGAGGAGCGGGATACGAGCAGTACTTC.

The table lists this clonotype with a count of one. This chain connects TRBV2 to TRBJ2-3; 14 nucleotides align to TRBD2. With 8 bases clipped from V and 7 bases from J, the junction kept 8 bases outside the gene matches. Germline assignment: CDR1 SNHLY and CDR2 FYNNEI. The CDR3 totals 15 residues. The CDR3 spells CASDSGTSGRNTQYF. The CDR3 DNA reads as TGTGCCAGCGACTCCGGGACTAGCGGGAGAAATACGCAGTATTTT.

Details on this clonotype: At one end the junction does not follow the germline gene, possibly because of a read error. This sequence joins TRBV12-5 and TRBJ2-1; TRBD2 matches 8 bases. The CDR3 runs 15 residues. Germline assignment: CDR1 LGHNT and CDR2 FRNRAP. The CDR3 sequence is CASGLGLSGGNEQFF. The CDR3 nucleotides read TGTGCTAGTGGATTGGGGCTGTCGGGGGGGAATGAGCAGTTCTTC.

Here the CDR3 DNA reads TGCAGTGCTAGAGATGTACAGGGAGGGTACGAGCAGTACTTC. Translation: CSARDVQGGYEQYF. The V gene is TRBV20-1, the J gene TRBJ2-7; D possibly corresponds to TRBD2 (7 bases). V lost 0 bases and J lost 4, with 13 bases in between. The CDR3 consists of 14 residues. CDR1 and CDR2 (germline): DFQATT, SNEGSKA (reference sequence).

This clonotype was seen just once. The CDR3 bases are TGTGCCAGCAGCTTAGGCAACGGACAGCGCTCCTACAATGAGCAGTTCTTC. Translating it yields CASSLGNGQRSYNEQFF. This chain connects TRBV13 to TRBJ2-1; maybe TRBD1 (6 bases). The CDR3 loop spans 17 amino acids. The V and J ends lost 0 bases and 0 bases respectively, with 12 bases between them. Germline values: CDR1 PRHDT, CDR2 FYEKMQ (reference sequence). The variable domain in full, completed from reference TRBV13 and TRBJ2-1, reads AAGVIQSPRHLIKEKRETATLKCYPIPRHDTVYWYQQGPGQDPQFLISFYEKMQSDKGSIPDRFSAQQFSDYHSELNMSSLELGDSALYFCASSLGNGQRSYNEQFFGPGTRLTVL.